The 20 T cell receptor beta chains presented below share a single source sample, sequenced in a study of blood T cell dynamics during melanoma immunotherapy (TCRdb year 2020). Explained via the paper, the time point label denotes: pre-treatment baseline. The protocol used for the library was the immunoSEQ multiplex PCR assay. TCRdb's version of the immuneACCESS table is confined to in-frame rearrangements and falls short of the full clone set. An unresolved V gene accounts for under half of the shortfall where checked; the remainder is of unknown origin. This sample gives 9,000 to 13,000 clones in total; 88% of them show up just once. Of the sample, around a tenth falls within the top ten clones. The sample here was blood, taken from a patient treated with checkpoint blockade. These receptors all come from a human donor with melanoma.

The chain carries TRBV4-2 and TRBJ2-3; D is unclear. CDR1 LGHNA and CDR2 YNFKEQ come from the germline V gene. CDR3 length equals 14 residues. Trimming removed 2 bases from V and 0 bases from J, with 6 bases in between. The CDR3 nucleotides are TGTGCCAGCAGCCAACACCTCAGCACAGATACGCAGTATTTT. It yields the protein CASSQHLSTDTQYF.

The V and J genes are TRBV6-6 and TRBJ1-1, with D unclear. Germline V gives CDR1 MNHNY, CDR2 SVGAGI (reference sequence). The CDR3 has 11 amino acids. Between the trimmed V and J ends, which lost 7 bases and 3 bases, there was a span of 6 bases. The CDR3 region is CASKRDTEAFF. CDR3 coding DNA: TGTGCCAGCAAGCGTGACACTGAAGCTTTCTTT.

The chain uses TRBV19 and TRBJ2-3, with TRBD1 matching over 8 bases. The CDR3 is 14 amino acids. Germline V gene data show CDR1 as LNHDA and CDR2 as SQIVND (reference sequence). The ends lost 9 bases at V and 4 bases at J; junction bases unmatched: 9. CDR3 loop: CASQAGGAADTQYF. The CDR3 DNA sequence: TGTGCCAGCCAAGCAGGGGGCGCCGCAGATACGCAGTATTTT.

V is TRBV5-1 and J is TRBJ1-2; D is ambiguous. The CDR3 extends over 13 amino acids. V was pared by 0 bases and J by 3 bases, with 6 bases between. Germline loops: CDR1 SGHRS, CDR2 YFSETQ. The CDR3 region is CASSLVLDYGYTF. DNA of the CDR3: TGCGCCAGCAGCTTGGTTCTGGACTATGGCTACACCTTC.

The chain employs TRBV29-1 and TRBJ2-2; D call uncertain. Deletions cut 3 bases from V and 15 bases from J, with 20 bases between. The CDR3 spans 13 residues. CDR1 and CDR2 from the germline V gene are SQVTM and ANQGSEA. CDR3 DNA sequence: TGCAGCGTTGAGAGGCCAGGCTCTCGTAAGGTGTTTTTT. Translation: CSVERPGSRKVFF.

The chain couples TRBV10-3 to TRBJ1-1; D uncertain. From germline, CDR1 is ENHRY and CDR2 SYGVKD. The CDR3 runs 13 residues. Trimming took 4 bases from V and 1 from J, leaving 7 bases between them. In DNA, the CDR3 is TGTGCCATCAGTGGTCAGCAGAACACTGAAGCTTTCTTT. It encodes CAISGQQNTEAFF.

The rearrangement uses TRBV11-1 and TRBJ2-1; maybe TRBD1 (5 bases). CDR3 length: 15 amino acids. Germline CDR1 SGHAT, CDR2 FQDESV (reference sequence). Trimming stripped 1 base from V and 9 bases from J, with 16 bases between. The CDR3 sequence: CASSLGPDIMGEQFF. The CDR3 DNA is TGTGCCAGCAGCTTAGGCCCGGACATTATGGGTGAGCAGTTCTTC.

The chain joins TRBV5-1 to TRBJ1-1; D remains unclear. V gave up 0 bases and J gave up 1 base, with 7 bases separating them. The CDR3 has 14 residues. Germline V CDR1 and CDR2: SGHRS, YFSETQ. The CDR3 loop is CASSLDGANTEAFF. The CDR3 DNA sequence: TGCGCCAGCAGCTTGGACGGTGCGAACACTGAAGCTTTCTTT.

The rearrangement links TRBV4-1 to TRBJ2-5; 15 nucleotides match TRBD2. Germline V gene lookup returns CDR1 MGHRA and CDR2 YSYEKL. This CDR3 contains 16 residues. With 4 bases clipped from V and 3 bases from J, the junction kept 3 bases outside the gene matches. The CDR3 is CASSLGLAGGEETQYF. The CDR3 DNA reads as TGCGCCAGCAGCCTGGGACTAGCGGGAGGAGAAGAGACCCAGTACTTC.

J is TRBJ2-7 and V is TRBV28; 7 bases are a match to TRBD2. The trim removed 4 bases at V and 5 bases at J, leaving 2 bases unmatched. The germline V gene has CDR1 MDHEN and CDR2 SYDVKM. This CDR3 region has 12 residues. The CDR3 DNA reads as TGTGCCAGCAGTTCCCGGGAGGACGAGCAGTACGTC. Amino acids: CASSSREDEQYV.

The chain is built from TRBV19 and TRBJ2-2; possible D gene TRBD2, 6 bases. Per germline, CDR1 LNHDA and CDR2 SQIVND (reference sequence). The CDR3 spans 16 residues. V was pared by 3 bases and J by 6 bases, with 17 bases between. The CDR3: CASSIRTGLGPGELFF. The CDR3 DNA sequence: TGTGCCAGTAGTATCCGGACGGGACTGGGCCCCGGGGAGCTGTTTTTT.

The chain employs TRBV5-1 and TRBJ1-5; D is unclear. This CDR3 is built from 13 residues. V lost 1 base and J 3 bases, leaving 5 bases between the germline ends. Looked up from germline, CDR1 is SGHRS and CDR2 is YFSETQ. As DNA, the CDR3 is TGCGCCAGCAGCTTGAACGCCAATCAGCCCCAGCATTTT. Amino acid sequence: CASSLNANQPQHF. The full variable domain, in which reference TRBV5-1 and TRBJ1-5 provide the parts outside the CDR3, is KAGVTQTPRYLIKTRGQQVTLSCSPISGHRSVSWYQQTPGQGLQFLFEYFSETQRNKGNFPGRFSGRQFSNSRSEMNVSTLELGDSALYLCASSLNANQPQHFGDGTRLSIL.

The chain joins TRBV18 to TRBJ2-5; no definite D call. The CDR3 loop spans 13 amino acids. Germline CDR1 KGHSH, CDR2 LQKENI. V was cut by 3 bases and J by 4 bases, with 9 bases left in between. The CDR3 nucleotides are TGTGCCAGCTCACCGAGCCAACCAGAGACCCAGTACTTC. Encoded protein: CASSPSQPETQYF.

The chain is built from TRBV2 and TRBJ2-5; the match to TRBD2 covers 9 bases. The CDR3 covers 14 residues. The V gene end was trimmed by 8 bases and the J gene end by 7 bases; junction bases not matched to a gene: 11. The germline gives CDR1 SNHLY, CDR2 FYNNEI. The CDR3 loop reads CASGGLAGTGTQYF. The CDR3 bases are TGTGCCAGCGGAGGGCTAGCGGGGACCGGGACCCAGTACTTC.

The chain combines TRBV27 with TRBJ1-6, with a tentative D call TRBD1 (6 bases). Trimming cost V 2 bases and J 0 bases, with 11 bases left between them. CDR1 and CDR2 (germline): MNHEY, SMNVEV (reference sequence). This CDR3 comprises 17 residues. CDR3 amino acids: CASSLAGASSYNSPLHF. In DNA, the CDR3 is TGTGCCAGCAGTTTAGCAGGGGCGAGCTCCTATAATTCACCCCTCCACTTT.

The count of this clone is one. V and J are TRBV7-6 and TRBJ2-1; 8 bases are a match to TRBD2. The CDR3 spans 17 residues. Germline trimming cut 3 bases from V and 0 bases from J; bases unmatched to any gene: 7. Germline-derived CDR1 and CDR2 are SGHVS and FNYEAQ. CDR3 sequence (DNA): TGTGCCAGCAGCTTCCTTACCAGCGGGAGCTCCTACAATGAGCAGTTCTTC. This codes for CASSFLTSGSSYNEQFF.

This chain connects TRBV5-6 to TRBJ1-2, with D possibly TRBD1 on 5 matching bases. V gave up 0 bases and J gave up 7 bases, with 22 bases separating them. The CDR3 has 17 residues. Germline V gives CDR1 SGHDT, CDR2 YYEEEE. CDR3 nucleotide sequence: TGTGCCAGCAGCTTGGCCACTCCGGGACGGGGGATCTTTGGCTACACCTTC. This gives the protein CASSLATPGRGIFGYTF.

V and J are TRBV5-1 and TRBJ2-1; 12 bases are a match to TRBD2. Germline lookup yields CDR1 SGHRS and CDR2 YFSETQ. The J segment lost 6 bases and the V segment lost 1 base, leaving 5 bases of the junction unmatched. The length of the CDR3 is 16 residues. The CDR3 bases are TGCGCCAGCAGCTTGTATTCGGGACTAGCGGGCAATGAGCAGTTCTTC. Protein sequence: CASSLYSGLAGNEQFF. Full variable domain (outside the CDR3, taken from reference TRBV5-1 and TRBJ2-1): KAGVTQTPRYLIKTRGQQVTLSCSPISGHRSVSWYQQTPGQGLQFLFEYFSETQRNKGNFPGRFSGRQFSNSRSEMNVSTLELGDSALYLCASSLYSGLAGNEQFFGPGTRLTVL.

The chain links TRBV7-9 to TRBJ1-3; D is unclear. Germline CDR1 reads SEHNR; CDR2 reads FQNEAQ (reference sequence). The CDR3 is 16 residues long. The V end was cut by 2 bases, the J end by 0 bases, with 11 bases between. The CDR3: CASSLRVSISGNTIYF. The CDR3 region has the DNA TGTGCCAGCAGCTTACGTGTCAGCATCTCTGGAAACACCATATATTTT.

This chain connects TRBV29-1 to TRBJ1-4, with D perhaps TRBD1 (5 bases). The CDR3 has 16 amino acids. Trimming stripped 7 bases from V and 0 bases from J, with 18 bases between. Germline CDR1 is SQVTM and CDR2 is ANQGSEA. Written as DNA, the CDR3 is TGCAGCGCCGGAGTCGGTGTCAGGGCAACTAATGAAAAACTGTTTTTT. This sequence encodes CSAGVGVRATNEKLFF.